This T cell receptor beta chain derives from a study of cytomegalovirus exposure and HLA in healthy donors. This clone was seen more than once but under ten times. Trimming took off 0 bases at V and 4 bases at J, with 15 bases between the two ends. The V gene's germline CDR1 is MGHRA and CDR2 YSYEKL. The CDR3 runs 16 residues. The table came from immunoSEQ multiplex PCR; TCRdb's copy has only in-frame clones and leaves some out. The table includes over 200,000 clones, around four fifths detected once. This receptor was identified in a woman younger than 30 in good health and CMV-seronegative. The V call is TRBV4-1, the J call TRBJ1-2; the D gene is possibly TRBD1 (5 bases). The sample taken for sequencing was PBMCs. The DNA for the CDR3 is TGCGCCAGCAGCCAAGAAGGGACTCACGTGGGCTATGGCTACACCTTC. Its protein product is CASSQEGTHVGYGYTF.